These 14 T cell receptor beta chains were sequenced from one sample in a study of blood T cell repertoires in COVID-19. Sequencing used immunoSEQ multiplex PCR; TCRdb keeps in-frame clones, though not all of them. The data contain 90,000 to 150,000 clones, around three quarters of them singletons. The sample consisted of peripheral blood. Receptors originate from a woman aged 80 or over with acute or convalescent COVID-19.

The V and J genes are TRBV5-1 and TRBJ2-1; D might be TRBD1 (5 bases). The germline V and J ends were trimmed by 4 bases and 10 bases, with 18 bases remaining between them. This CDR3 has 14 residues. Germline-derived CDR1 and CDR2 are SGHRS and YFSETQ. CDR3 region: CASSPTQGEGEQFF. CDR3 nucleotide sequence: TGCGCCAGCAGCCCGACGCAAGGGGAAGGAGAGCAGTTCTTC.

This chain uses TRBV4-2 with TRBJ2-5; a weak D match, TRBD1 (6 bases). CDR1 is LGHNA and CDR2 is YNFKEQ in the germline V gene. This CDR3 has 15 residues. V was shortened by 1 base and J by 1 base, with 10 bases between the two germline ends. The CDR3 DNA is TGTGCCAGCAGCCAAGGAGACAGGACCCAAGAGACCCAGTACTTC. Translation gives CASSQGDRTQETQYF.

The count of this clone is one. At the DNA level, this CDR3 is encoded by other sequences in the same sample as well. J is TRBJ1-1 and V is TRBV11-3; tentatively, D is TRBD1 (6 bases). The ends were cut back, 1 base at V and 2 bases at J, with 8 bases in the middle. Germline V gene sequence: CDR1 SGHNT, CDR2 YENEEA. The CDR3 extends over 14 amino acids. The chain's CDR3 is CASSLGRGNTEAFF. The CDR3 nucleotides read TGTGCCAGCAGCTTAGGCAGGGGTAACACTGAAGCTTTCTTT.

The chain uses TRBV4-3 and TRBJ1-1; D ambiguous. The CDR3 runs 15 residues. Between the trimmed V and J ends, which lost 0 bases and 1 base, there was a span of 9 bases. The germline CDR1 and CDR2 sequences are LGHNA and YSLEER. Here the CDR3 DNA reads TGCGCCAGCAGCCAAGATCAGCGACCGAACACTGAAGCTTTCTTT. This encodes CASSQDQRPNTEAFF.

This clone was seen a few times. The rearrangement links TRBV5-4 to TRBJ2-3; 7 bases match TRBD1. With V trimmed by 4 bases and J by 0 bases, 5 bases remained unmatched. The CDR3 is 15 amino acids. The germline V gene has CDR1 SGHNT and CDR2 YYREEE (reference sequence). CDR3 region: CASSLGDRSTDTQYF. CDR3 DNA sequence: TGTGCCAGCAGCCTGGGGGACAGAAGCACAGATACGCAGTATTTT.

This clone was recorded a few times. The chain employs TRBV28 and TRBJ2-3, with 7 bases aligning to TRBD2. The J segment lost 2 bases and the V segment lost 5 bases, leaving 10 bases of the junction unmatched. This CDR3 region has 16 residues. The germline V gene has CDR1 MDHEN and CDR2 SYDVKM. The CDR3 coding sequence is TGTGCCAGCAGTCGTACTGGCGGGGGACTCACAGATACGCAGTATTTT. Translated: CASSRTGGGLTDTQYF.

The gene calls are TRBV28 and TRBJ2-4; the D is unclear. The germline gives CDR1 MDHEN, CDR2 SYDVKM. The CDR3 loop spans 15 amino acids. With 2 bases removed from V and 5 bases from J, the gap between germline ends came to 13 bases. The CDR3 nucleotides read TGTGCCAGCAGTTTAGGAGTCGGGTGGGAAAACATTCAGTACTTC. This codes for CASSLGVGWENIQYF.

This clone showed up just once. CDR3 DNA sequence: TGTGCCAGCAGCTTAGCTTTCAGCTCCTACGAGCAGTACTTC. Protein sequence: CASSLAFSSYEQYF. The rearrangement links TRBV7-9 to TRBJ2-7; no clear D gene. Trimming removed 0 bases at V and 0 bases at J, with 6 bases between. From germline, CDR1 is SEHNR and CDR2 FQNEAQ (reference sequence). The CDR3 consists of 14 residues.

This chain joins TRBV19 and TRBJ1-4; D is possibly TRBD1 (6 bases). There are 13 residues in the CDR3. Per germline, CDR1 LNHDA and CDR2 SQIVND (reference sequence). V lost 6 bases to trimming and J lost 4 bases, with 9 bases between them. CDR3 bases: TGTGCCAGTAGGAGACAGGATAATGAAAAACTGTTTTTT. Translated, it gives CASRRQDNEKLFF.

The chain joins TRBV11-3 to TRBJ2-1; TRBD2 aligns across 7 bases. CDR3 size: 14 residues. Per the germline V gene, CDR1 is SGHNT and CDR2 is YENEEA. The trim removed 1 base at V and 11 bases at J, leaving 8 bases unmatched. As DNA, the CDR3 is TGTGCCAGCAGCTTAGGCGGGGGACCCGGCCAGCAGTTCTTC. This translates into CASSLGGGPGQQFF.

V gene TRBV5-1 combines with J gene TRBJ2-3, with 7 nucleotides matching TRBD1. The trim removed 4 bases at V and 3 bases at J, leaving 5 bases unmatched. The CDR3 spans 14 residues. Germline V lookup: CDR1 SGHRS, CDR2 YFSETQ. The CDR3 DNA is TGCGCCAGCAGCCCGGGACAGCTAACAGATACGCAGTATTTT. This codes for CASSPGQLTDTQYF.

The chain recombines TRBV19 with TRBJ1-4; D not certain. This CDR3 is 12 amino acids long. V shed 7 bases and J shed 6 bases, with 9 bases lying between them. Germline-derived CDR1 and CDR2 are LNHDA and SQIVND (reference sequence). The CDR3 sequence: CASITVYEKLFF. The CDR3 DNA follows: TGTGCCAGTATAACAGTTTATGAAAAACTGTTTTTT.

This clone was seen only a few times. This sequence joins TRBV6-5 and TRBJ1-1; the match to TRBD1 covers 8 bases. CDR1 is MNHEY, CDR2 SVGAGI, per germline. J lost 3 bases, V lost 7 bases, and 10 bases had no gene match. This CDR3 spans 15 amino acids. CDR3 nucleotide sequence: TGTGCCAGCACCAGACAGGGGTCGGGAGACACTGAAGCTTTCTTT. Translation gives CASTRQGSGDTEAFF.

The chain carries TRBV5-1 and TRBJ2-5; 10 bases are a match to TRBD2. Germline trimming cut 2 bases from V and 3 bases from J; bases unmatched to any gene: 4. Germline V CDR1 and CDR2: SGHRS, YFSETQ. The CDR3 has 15 residues. The CDR3 coding sequence is TGCGCCAGCAGCTTTCTAGGGACTAGCGAAGAGACCCAGTACTTC. The encoded protein is CASSFLGTSEETQYF.